A single count supports the clone carrying this TCR beta chain. Its antigen is undetermined. This entry comes from a study of graft-versus-host responses after intestinal transplantation. Germline loops: CDR1 SGHTA, CDR2 FQGTGA. Trimming removed 2 bases at V and 8 bases at J, with 28 bases between. There are 19 residues in the CDR3. Broader study findings: Peak circulating GvH clone levels were associated with early post-transplant HvG declines.

Clones were read by immunoSEQ multiplex PCR, and TCRdb kept only the in-frame ones, dropping some. The sample lists 40,000 or so clones; around 94% were seen once. The chain links TRBV7-3 to TRBJ2-1; TRBD2 is a possible D gene (5 bases). The sample was PBMCs, taken 16 days after intestinal transplant. The receptor's source is a human patient who received an intestinal transplant, so some T cells may come from the graft donor. The CDR3 reads CASSLYPQGSGNPGDEQFF. The CDR3 DNA is TGTGCCAGCAGCTTATATCCCCAAGGCAGCGGCAACCCTGGGGATGAGCAGTTCTTC.